The entry below describes one T cell receptor (beta chain). Its antigen is currently unknown. A much larger clone lies a single base off, so this may be a read error. This sample also contains other DNA sequences that code for the same CDR3. Germline V lookup: CDR1 SEHNR, CDR2 FQNEAQ (reference sequence). CDR3 length: 15 amino acids. None of the patients had undergone any treatment ahead of thyroid surgery. This entry is derived from a study of metastatic and nonmetastatic thyroid tumors. Study overall: Thyroid patients, malignant and benign, had repertoires compared across blood and tumor or nodule tissue. Broader study findings: The study reportedly found significantly higher TCR beta diversity in malignant thyroid tumors than benign nodules, in blood and tumor.

How the authors handled the data: Between-group CDR3 differences, defined by clinicopathological status, yielded a distant-metastasis classifier for papillary thyroid cancer. MiXCR re-clonotyped the PCR reads for TCRdb. The V and J calls and clone size are TCRdb's, not the authors'. Of about 93,000 clones in the sample, 9.5% to 15% were seen once. Material: blood. This receptor was identified in a female donor with papillary thyroid cancer or a benign thyroid nodule (not recorded which). Some clones in this sample may be carry-over from other donors' samples. This chain links TRBV7-9 with TRBJ2-2; tentatively, D is TRBD1 (7 bases). The CDR3 reads CASRARGADTGELFF. As DNA, the CDR3 is TGTGCCAGCAGAGCCAGGGGGGCTGACACCGGGGAGCTGTTCTTT.